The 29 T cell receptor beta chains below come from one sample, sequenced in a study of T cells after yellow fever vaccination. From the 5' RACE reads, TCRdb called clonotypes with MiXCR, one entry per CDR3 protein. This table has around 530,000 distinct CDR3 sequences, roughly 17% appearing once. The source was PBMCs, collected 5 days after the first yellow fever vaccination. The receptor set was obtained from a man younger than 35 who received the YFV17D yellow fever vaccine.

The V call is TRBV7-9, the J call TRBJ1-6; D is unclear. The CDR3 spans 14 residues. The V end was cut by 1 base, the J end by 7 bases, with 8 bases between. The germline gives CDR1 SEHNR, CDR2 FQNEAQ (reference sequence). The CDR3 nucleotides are TGTGCCAGCAGCTTAGACAGCCACAATTCACCCCTCCACTTT. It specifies CASSLDSHNSPLHF.

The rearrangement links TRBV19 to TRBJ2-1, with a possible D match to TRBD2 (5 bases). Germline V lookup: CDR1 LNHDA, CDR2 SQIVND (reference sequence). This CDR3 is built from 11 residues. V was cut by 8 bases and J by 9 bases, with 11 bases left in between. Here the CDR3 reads CASASEGEQFF. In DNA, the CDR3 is TGTGCCAGTGCTAGTGAGGGTGAGCAGTTCTTC.

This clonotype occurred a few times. The CDR3 spells CASSYSRGTRTQYF. The CDR3, as DNA: TGTGCCAGCAGTTACTCGAGGGGGACGAGGACGCAGTATTTT. The chain combines TRBV6-5 with TRBJ2-3; possibly TRBD1 for D (6 bases). V lost 0 bases and J lost 9, with 13 bases in between. Germline assignment: CDR1 MNHEY and CDR2 SVGAGI. The length of the CDR3 is 14 residues.

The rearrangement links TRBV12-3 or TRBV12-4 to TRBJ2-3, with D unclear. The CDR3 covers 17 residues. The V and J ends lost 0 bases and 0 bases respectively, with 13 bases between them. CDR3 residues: CASSLAQWQFSTDTQYF. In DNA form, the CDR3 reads TGTGCCAGCAGTTTAGCGCAGTGGCAGTTTAGCACAGATACGCAGTATTTT.

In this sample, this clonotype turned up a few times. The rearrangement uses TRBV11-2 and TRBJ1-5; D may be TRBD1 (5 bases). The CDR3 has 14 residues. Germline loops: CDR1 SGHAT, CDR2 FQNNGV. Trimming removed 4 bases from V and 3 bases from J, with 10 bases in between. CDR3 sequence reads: CASSSQGYNQPQHF. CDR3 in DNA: TGTGCCAGCAGCTCCCAGGGATACAATCAGCCCCAGCATTTT.

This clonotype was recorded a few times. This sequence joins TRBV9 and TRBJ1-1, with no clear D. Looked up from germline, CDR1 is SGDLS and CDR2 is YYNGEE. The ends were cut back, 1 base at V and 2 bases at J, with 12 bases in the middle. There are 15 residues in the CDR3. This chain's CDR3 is CASSVISNFNTEAFF. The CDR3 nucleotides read TGTGCCAGCAGCGTAATTTCGAACTTTAACACTGAAGCTTTCTTT.

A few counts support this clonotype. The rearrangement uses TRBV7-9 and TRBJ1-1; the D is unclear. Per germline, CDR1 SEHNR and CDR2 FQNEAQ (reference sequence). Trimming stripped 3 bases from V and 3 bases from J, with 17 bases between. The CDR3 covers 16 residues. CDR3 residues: CASSLGPTMGDTEAFF. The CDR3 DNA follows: TGTGCCAGCAGCTTGGGTCCGACAATGGGAGACACTGAAGCTTTCTTT.

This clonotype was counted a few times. In nucleotides, the CDR3 is TGCAGTGCTTCCTCACACAGGGGTCTGTTCTTC. Its protein product is CSASSHRGLFF. This chain connects TRBV20-1 to TRBJ2-1, with TRBD1 identical over 7 bases. CDR3 size: 11 residues. Germline CDR1 reads DFQATT; CDR2 reads SNEGSKA (reference sequence). Trimming removed 5 bases from V and 15 bases from J; junction bases left unmatched: 10.

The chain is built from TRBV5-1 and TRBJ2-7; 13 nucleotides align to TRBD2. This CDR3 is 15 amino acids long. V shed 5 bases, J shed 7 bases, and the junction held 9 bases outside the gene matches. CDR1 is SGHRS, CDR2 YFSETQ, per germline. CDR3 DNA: TGCGCCAGCAGTTCTCCGGGACTAGCGGGGAAAGAGCAGTACTTC. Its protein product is CASSSPGLAGKEQYF.

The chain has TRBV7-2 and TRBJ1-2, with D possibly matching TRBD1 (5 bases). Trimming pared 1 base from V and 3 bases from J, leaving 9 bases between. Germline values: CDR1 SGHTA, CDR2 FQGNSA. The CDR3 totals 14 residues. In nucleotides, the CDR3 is TGTGCCAGCAGCTTAGTAATCAGGGACTATGGCTACACCTTC. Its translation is CASSLVIRDYGYTF.

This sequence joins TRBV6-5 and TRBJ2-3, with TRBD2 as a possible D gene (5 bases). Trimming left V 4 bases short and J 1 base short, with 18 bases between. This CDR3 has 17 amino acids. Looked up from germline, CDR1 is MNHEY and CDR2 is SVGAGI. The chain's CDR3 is CASSSPQGGFRTDTQYF. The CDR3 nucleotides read TGTGCCAGCAGTTCTCCACAAGGAGGATTCCGCACAGATACGCAGTATTTT.

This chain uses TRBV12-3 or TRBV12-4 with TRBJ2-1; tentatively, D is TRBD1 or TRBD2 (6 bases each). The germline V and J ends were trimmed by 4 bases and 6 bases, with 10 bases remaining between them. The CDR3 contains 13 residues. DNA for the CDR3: TGTGCCAGCAGTTGGGGGGCCCGCAATGAGCAGTTCTTC. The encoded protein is CASSWGARNEQFF.

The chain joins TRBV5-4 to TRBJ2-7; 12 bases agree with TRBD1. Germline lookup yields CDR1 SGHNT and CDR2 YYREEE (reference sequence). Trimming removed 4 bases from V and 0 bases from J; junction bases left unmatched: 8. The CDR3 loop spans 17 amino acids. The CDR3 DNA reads TGTGCCAGCAGCCCGGGGACAGGGGGCATCTCCTCCTACGAGCAGTACTTC. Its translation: CASSPGTGGISSYEQYF.

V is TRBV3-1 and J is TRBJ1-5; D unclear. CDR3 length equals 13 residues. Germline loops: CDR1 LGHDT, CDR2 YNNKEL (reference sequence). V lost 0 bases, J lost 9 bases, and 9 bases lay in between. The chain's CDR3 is CASSQDYGRPQHF. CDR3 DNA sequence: TGTGCCAGCAGCCAAGATTACGGGCGGCCCCAGCATTTT. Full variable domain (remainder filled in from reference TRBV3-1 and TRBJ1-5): DTAVSQTPKYLVTQMGNDKSIKCEQNLGHDTMYWYKQDSKKFLKIMFSYNNKELIINETVPNRFSPKSPDKAHLNLHINSLELGDSAVYFCASSQDYGRPQHFGDGTRLSIL.

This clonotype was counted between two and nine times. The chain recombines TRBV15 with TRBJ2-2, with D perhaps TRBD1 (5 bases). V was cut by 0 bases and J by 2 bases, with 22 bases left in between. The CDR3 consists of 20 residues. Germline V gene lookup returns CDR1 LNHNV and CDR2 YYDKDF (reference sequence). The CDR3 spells CATSRDPIGARPPNTGELFF. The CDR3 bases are TGTGCCACCAGCAGAGATCCTATTGGGGCCAGGCCCCCAAACACCGGGGAGCTGTTTTTT.

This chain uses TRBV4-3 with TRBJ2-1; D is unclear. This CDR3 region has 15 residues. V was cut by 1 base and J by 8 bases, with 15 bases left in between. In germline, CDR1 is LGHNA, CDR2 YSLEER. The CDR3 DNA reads TGCGCCAGCAGCCAAGGGCCTTCCGGGCATGATGAGCAGTTCTTC. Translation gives CASSQGPSGHDEQFF.

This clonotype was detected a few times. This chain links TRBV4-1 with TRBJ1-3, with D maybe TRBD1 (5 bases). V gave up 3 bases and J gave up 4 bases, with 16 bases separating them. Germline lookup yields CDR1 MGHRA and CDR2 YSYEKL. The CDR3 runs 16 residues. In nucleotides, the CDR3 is TGCGCCAGCAGCCATCCCAGTGGACAACAGGGAAACACCATATATTTT. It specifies CASSHPSGQQGNTIYF.

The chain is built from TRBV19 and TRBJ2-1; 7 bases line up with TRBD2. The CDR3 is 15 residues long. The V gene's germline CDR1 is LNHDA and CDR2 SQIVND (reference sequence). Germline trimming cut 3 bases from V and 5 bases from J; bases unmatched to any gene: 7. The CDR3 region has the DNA TGTGCCAGTAGTATCCCTGGGGGGGGAAACAATGAGCAGTTCTTC. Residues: CASSIPGGGNNEQFF.

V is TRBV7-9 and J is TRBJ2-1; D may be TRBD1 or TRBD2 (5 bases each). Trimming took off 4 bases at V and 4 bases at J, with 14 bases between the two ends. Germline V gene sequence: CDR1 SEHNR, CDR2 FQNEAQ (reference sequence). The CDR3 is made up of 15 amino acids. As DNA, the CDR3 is TGTGCCAGCAGCTCTCGACGGGGCGCATACAATGAGCAGTTCTTC. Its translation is CASSSRRGAYNEQFF.

The CDR3 reads CASSTWDRTYEQYV. In DNA form, the CDR3 reads TGTGCCAGCAGTACCTGGGACAGGACCTACGAGCAGTACGTC. The chain combines TRBV28 with TRBJ2-7; TRBD1 aligns across 8 bases. Germline V CDR1 and CDR2: MDHEN, SYDVKM. V lost 5 bases and J lost 2; bases outside the gene matches: 5. The CDR3 is 14 residues long.

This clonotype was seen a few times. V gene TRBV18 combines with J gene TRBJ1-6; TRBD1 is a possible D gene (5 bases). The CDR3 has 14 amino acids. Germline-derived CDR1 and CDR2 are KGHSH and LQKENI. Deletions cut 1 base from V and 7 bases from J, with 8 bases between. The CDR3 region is CASSPRTSNSPLHF. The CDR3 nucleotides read TGTGCCAGCTCACCACGGACATCGAATTCACCCCTCCACTTT.

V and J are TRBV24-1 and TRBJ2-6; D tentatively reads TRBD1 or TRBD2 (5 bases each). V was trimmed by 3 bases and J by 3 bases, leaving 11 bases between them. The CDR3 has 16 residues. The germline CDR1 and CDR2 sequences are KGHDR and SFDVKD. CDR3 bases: TGTGCCACCAGTGATCCAAGGGGAGATGGGGCCAACGTCCTGACTTTC. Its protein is CATSDPRGDGANVLTF.

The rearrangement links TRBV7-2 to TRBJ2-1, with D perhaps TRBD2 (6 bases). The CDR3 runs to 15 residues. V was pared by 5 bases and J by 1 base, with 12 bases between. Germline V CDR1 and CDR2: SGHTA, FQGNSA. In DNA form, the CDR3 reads TGTGCCAGCAGCGAGGGACTTCAGTCCTACAATGAGCAGTTCTTC. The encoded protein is CASSEGLQSYNEQFF.

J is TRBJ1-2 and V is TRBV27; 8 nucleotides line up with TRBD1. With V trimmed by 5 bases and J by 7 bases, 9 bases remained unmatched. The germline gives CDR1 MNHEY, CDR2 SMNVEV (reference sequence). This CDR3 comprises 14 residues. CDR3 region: CASSPGTGSGGYTF. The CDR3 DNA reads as TGTGCCAGCAGTCCCGGGACAGGTTCGGGTGGCTACACCTTC.

The CDR3 reads CASTEEGGTEAFF. In DNA, the CDR3 is TGTGCCAGCACCGAGGAAGGGGGCACTGAAGCTTTCTTT. The J gene is TRBJ1-1, the V gene TRBV2; possibly TRBD1 for D (6 bases). CDR1 and CDR2 from the germline V gene are SNHLY and FYNNEI. CDR3 length: 13 residues. V gave up 7 bases and J gave up 4 bases, with 13 bases separating them.

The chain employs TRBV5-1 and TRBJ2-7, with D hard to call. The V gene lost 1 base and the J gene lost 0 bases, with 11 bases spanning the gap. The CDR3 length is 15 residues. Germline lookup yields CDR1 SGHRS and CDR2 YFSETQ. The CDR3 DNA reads TGCGCCAGCAGCTTGTCCCCTTACAGCTCCTACGAGCAGTACGTC. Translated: CASSLSPYSSYEQYV.

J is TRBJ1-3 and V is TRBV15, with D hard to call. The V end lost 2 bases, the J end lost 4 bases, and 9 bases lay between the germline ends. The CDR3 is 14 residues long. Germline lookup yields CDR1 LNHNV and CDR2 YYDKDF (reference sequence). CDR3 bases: TGTGCCACCAGCAGACAGAGCTCAGGAAACACCATATATTTT. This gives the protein CATSRQSSGNTIYF.

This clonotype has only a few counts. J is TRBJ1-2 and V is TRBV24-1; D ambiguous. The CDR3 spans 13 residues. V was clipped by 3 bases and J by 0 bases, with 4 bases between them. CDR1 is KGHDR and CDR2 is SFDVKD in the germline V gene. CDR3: CATSDLTNYGYTF. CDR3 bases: TGTGCCACCAGTGATCTAACTAACTATGGCTACACCTTC.

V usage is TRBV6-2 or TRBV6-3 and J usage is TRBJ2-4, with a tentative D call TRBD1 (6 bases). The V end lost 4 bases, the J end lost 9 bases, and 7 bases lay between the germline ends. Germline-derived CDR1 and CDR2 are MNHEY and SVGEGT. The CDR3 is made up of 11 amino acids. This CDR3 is CASSSGVIQYF. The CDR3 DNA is TGTGCCAGCAGTTCAGGGGTCATTCAGTACTTC.